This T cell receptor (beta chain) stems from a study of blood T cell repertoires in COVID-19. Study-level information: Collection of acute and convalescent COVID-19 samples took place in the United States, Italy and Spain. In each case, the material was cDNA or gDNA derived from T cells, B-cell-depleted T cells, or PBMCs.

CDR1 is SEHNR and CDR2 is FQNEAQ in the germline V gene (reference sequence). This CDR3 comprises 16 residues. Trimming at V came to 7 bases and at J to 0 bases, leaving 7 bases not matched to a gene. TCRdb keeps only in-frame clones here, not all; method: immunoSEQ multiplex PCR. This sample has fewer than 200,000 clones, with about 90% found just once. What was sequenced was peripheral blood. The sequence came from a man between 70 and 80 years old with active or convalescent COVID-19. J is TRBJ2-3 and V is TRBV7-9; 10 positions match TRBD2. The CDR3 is CASTLSGRTSTDTQYF. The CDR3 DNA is TGTGCCAGCACCCTTAGCGGGAGGACTAGCACAGATACGCAGTATTTT.